This TCR beta chain comes out of a study of cytomegalovirus exposure and HLA in healthy donors. The PCR used 60 Vbeta and 13 Jbeta primers. Sequencing was performed with immunoSEQ multiplex PCR; in TCRdb, only in-frame clones are kept and a portion is missing. Found here are about 160,000 clones, 77% of them singletons; the top ten hold 1.5% to 2%. This clone was counted only a few times. The target antigen is unknown. General observations from the study: Cytomegalovirus status, reportedly, was diagnosed with high specificity and sensitivity by the classifier. Rarity marked most TCR sequences, yet some public TCRs occurred in many donors. There were some V segments, including TRBV6-2 and TRBV6-3, excluded as indistinguishable.

This CDR3 comprises 12 residues. V was cut by 7 bases and J by 3 bases, with 10 bases left in between. CDR1 is MNHNY and CDR2 is SVGAGI in the germline V gene (reference sequence). Those who donated were healthy bone marrow donors. This TCR derives from a woman in her thirties in good health and CMV-seronegative. Sequenced input: PBMCs. V is TRBV6-6 and J is TRBJ2-7, with D maybe TRBD1 (6 bases). The CDR3 loop reads CASTQDSYEQYF. CDR3 in DNA: TGTGCCAGCACCCAGGACAGCTACGAGCAGTACTTC.